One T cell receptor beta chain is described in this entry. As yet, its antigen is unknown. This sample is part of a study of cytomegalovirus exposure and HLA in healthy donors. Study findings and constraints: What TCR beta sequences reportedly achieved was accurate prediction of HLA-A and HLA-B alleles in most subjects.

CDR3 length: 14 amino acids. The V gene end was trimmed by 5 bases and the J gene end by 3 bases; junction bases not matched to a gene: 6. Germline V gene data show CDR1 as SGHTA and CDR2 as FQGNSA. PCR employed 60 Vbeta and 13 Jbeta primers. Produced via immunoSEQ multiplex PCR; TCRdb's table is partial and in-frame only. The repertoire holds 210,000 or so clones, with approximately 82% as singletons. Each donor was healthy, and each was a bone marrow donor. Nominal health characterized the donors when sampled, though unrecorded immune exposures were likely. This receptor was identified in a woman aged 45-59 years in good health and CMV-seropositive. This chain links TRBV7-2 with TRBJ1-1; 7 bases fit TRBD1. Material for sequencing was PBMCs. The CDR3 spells CASSPEQGHTEAFF. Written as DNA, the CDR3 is TGTGCCAGCAGCCCCGAACAGGGGCACACTGAAGCTTTCTTT.